This TCR beta chain comes out of a study of shared clonotypes between healthy human individuals (TCRdb year 2020). Context from the whole study: The cohort comprised a couple of women and a few men aged 18 to 49 years. Per donor, leukapheresis produced somewhere between about 0.94 and 9 billion PBMCs. Libraries were prepared and TCR repertoires were sequenced by different laboratories using diverse techniques, in order to increase sequencing depth and limit assay-specific biases. To estimate repertoire size and how much clonotypes are shared between individuals, the study performed deep sequencing of blood TCR repertoires from 4 to 6 healthy adults. Per donor, three plates each were used for CD4 naive and CD4 memory, two for CD8 naive, and one for CD8 memory.

The donors were healthy, HIV-negative adults who had no recently reported acute infections or vaccinations. Every donor was a Caucasian adult living in Nashville, Tennessee, USA. CD4+ T cells were enriched by magnetic negative selection; naive cells were then positively selected on CD45RA, and the negative fraction formed the memory subset. Blood was obtained by leukapheresis, after which PBMCs were separated by Ficoll-Histopaque density gradient centrifugation and cryopreserved in liquid nitrogen vapor phase. Purity and quantity of every magnetically sorted T cell population were checked by analytical flow cytometry. Genomic DNA was isolated from every sorted fraction and measured by UV absorbance on a Nanodrop 2000c. Using the deep immunoSEQ assay, multiplex PCR amplified TCR CDR3 regions from genomic DNA. Genomic DNA extracted from each cell subset was distributed evenly over all wells of several immunoSEQ 96-well plates, and each plate served as one replicate. For sorted subsets, around 200 ng genomic DNA, equal to some 30,000 T cell genomes, was loaded into each replicate PCR. The purified libraries were quantified using a Qubit 3.0 fluorometer, sized with a Bioanalyzer 2100, and then quantified again using the KAPA Library Quantification kit. A separate single-read 150-cycle Illumina NextSeq 550 flow cell was used to sequence each immunoSEQ 96-well plate. Under the source paper's analysis protocol: The immunoSEQ output contained only junctional sequences without quality scores, so filtering could not match that applied to full-length reads. Sequences were annotated with PyIR, a Python wrapper for IgBLAST v1.9, and V/J genes and CDR3 were assigned using IMGT germline references. Reads were filtered out if the reads had weak V/J assignments (E-value above 1e-6), no CDR3, stop codons, out-of-frame junctions, or ambiguous translated residues. V3J clonotypes were defined by identical inferred V gene, J gene, and CDR3 amino acid sequence. Percentage overlap between repertoires was calculated by dividing the number of shared unique clonotypes by the size of the smaller repertoire. Repertoire richness was assessed with RTK rarefaction, the Chao1 estimator, and Recon v2.1 estimates of unobserved clonotypes. Generation probabilities were computed with OLGA for all TCRbeta clonotypes obtained by the gDNA method from four donors. As stored in TCRdb, this immuneACCESS dataset retains in-frame rearrangements with V and J assigned. A fraction of the clones does not appear; measured against another copy, unresolved V genes explain less than half of the discrepancy, and the remainder lacks a known reason. V, J and clone size reflect that table, while D and trimming were determined from the DNA. The sample table contains fewer than 1.4 million clones; only one count was recorded for approximately 80% of them. Of the sample, around 0.61% falls within the top ten clones.

CDR1 is given as MDHEN and CDR2 as SYDVKM, both from the germline V gene. After removal of 4 bases from V and 5 bases from J, the junction retains 8 bases not matched to a gene. Reading from cysteine to phenylalanine, the CDR3 counts 15 amino acids. Only the CDR3 part of the read is kept: 45 bases, read in frame from the first base. Overall results and qualifications from the work: Sampling was limited to blood, and TCR repertoires in tissue likely differ from TCR repertoires in blood. Clonotypes shared by all four sorted-subset donors showed higher generation probabilities than non-shared clonotypes. Because the study included a small number of donors, the genetic and exposure-history diversity represented was limited. Naive subsets generally had larger estimated clonotype richness than memory subsets. Incomplete sequencing was indicated by rarefaction of sorted-subset datasets, despite the large sequencing depth. When a few donors were compared, the shared fraction of clonotypes was about 5.5% for naive CD4, approximately 3.5% for naive CD8, roughly 2.5% for memory CD4, and under 0.5% for memory CD8. Based on pairwise subsampling, the degree of clonotype sharing among donors was expected to be affected by sequencing depth.

A word on this clone: Its antigen remains unidentified. No per-base quality is available; no much larger clone lies one base away.

The sequence links TRBV28 to TRBJ1-5; the central 7 bases match TRBD1. Input material: memory CD4+ T cells from PBMCs. The cell subset or site label, read with the paper, signifies: CD45RA-negative fraction. The clonotype comes from a man younger than 35 in good health. Some clones in this sample may be carry-over from other donors' samples. CDR3 reads: CASSWPDRAYQPQHF. The nucleotides are TGTGCCAGCAGTTGGCCAGACAGGGCTTATCAGCCCCAGCATTTT.